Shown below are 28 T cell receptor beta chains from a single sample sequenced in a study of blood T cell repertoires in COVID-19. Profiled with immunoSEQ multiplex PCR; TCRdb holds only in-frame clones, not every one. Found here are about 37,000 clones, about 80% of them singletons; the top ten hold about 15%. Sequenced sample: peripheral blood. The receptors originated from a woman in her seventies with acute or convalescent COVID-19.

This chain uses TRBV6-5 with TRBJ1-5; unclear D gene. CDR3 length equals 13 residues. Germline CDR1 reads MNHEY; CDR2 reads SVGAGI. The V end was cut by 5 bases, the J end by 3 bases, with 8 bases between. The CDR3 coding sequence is TGTGCCAGCAGTCCGGTCGCCAATCAGCCCCAGCATTTT. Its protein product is CASSPVANQPQHF.

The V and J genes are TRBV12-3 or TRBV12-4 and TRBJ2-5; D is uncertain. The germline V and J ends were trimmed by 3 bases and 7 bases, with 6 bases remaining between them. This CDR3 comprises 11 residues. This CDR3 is CASSLAGTQYF. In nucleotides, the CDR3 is TGTGCCAGCAGTTTGGCTGGGACCCAGTACTTC.

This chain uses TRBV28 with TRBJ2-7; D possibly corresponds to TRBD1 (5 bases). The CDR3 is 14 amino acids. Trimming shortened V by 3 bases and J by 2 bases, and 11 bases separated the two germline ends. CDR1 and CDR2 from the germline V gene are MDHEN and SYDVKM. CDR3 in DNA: TGTGCCAGCAGTTTTCAGGGCCTAACCTACGAGCAGTACTTC. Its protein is CASSFQGLTYEQYF.

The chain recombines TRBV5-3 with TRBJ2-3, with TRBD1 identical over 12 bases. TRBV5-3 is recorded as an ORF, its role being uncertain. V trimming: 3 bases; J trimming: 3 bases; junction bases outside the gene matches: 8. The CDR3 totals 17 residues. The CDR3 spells CARSSAGDRGLTDTQYF. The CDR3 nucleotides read TGTGCCAGAAGCTCAGCCGGGGACAGGGGGCTTACAGATACGCAGTATTTT.

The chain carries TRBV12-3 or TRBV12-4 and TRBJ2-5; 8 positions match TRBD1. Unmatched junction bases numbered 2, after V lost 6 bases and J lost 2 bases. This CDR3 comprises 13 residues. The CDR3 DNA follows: TGTGCCAGCAGGAGGGACAGGCAAGAGACCCAGTACTTC. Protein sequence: CASRRDRQETQYF.

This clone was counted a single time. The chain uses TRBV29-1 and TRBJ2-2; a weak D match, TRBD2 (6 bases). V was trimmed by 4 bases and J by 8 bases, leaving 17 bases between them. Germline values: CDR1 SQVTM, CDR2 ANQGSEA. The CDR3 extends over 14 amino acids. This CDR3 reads CSVVPGVSSGELFF. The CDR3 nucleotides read TGCAGCGTTGTCCCGGGAGTGAGTTCGGGGGAGCTGTTTTTT.

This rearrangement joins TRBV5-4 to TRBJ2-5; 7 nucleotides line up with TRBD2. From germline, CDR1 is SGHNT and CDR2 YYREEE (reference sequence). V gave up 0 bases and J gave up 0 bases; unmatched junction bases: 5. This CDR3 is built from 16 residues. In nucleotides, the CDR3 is TGTGCCAGCAGCTTGGGGAGCGGGGCGTACCAAGAGACCCAGTACTTC. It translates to CASSLGSGAYQETQYF.

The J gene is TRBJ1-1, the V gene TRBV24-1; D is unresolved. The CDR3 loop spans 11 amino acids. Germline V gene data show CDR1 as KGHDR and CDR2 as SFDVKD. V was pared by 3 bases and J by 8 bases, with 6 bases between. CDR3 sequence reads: CATSDGREAFF. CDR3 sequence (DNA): TGTGCCACCAGTGATGGGAGGGAAGCTTTCTTT.

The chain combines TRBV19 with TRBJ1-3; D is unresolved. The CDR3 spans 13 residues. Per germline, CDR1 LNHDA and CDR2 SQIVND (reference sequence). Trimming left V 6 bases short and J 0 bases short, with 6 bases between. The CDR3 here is CASRTNSGNTIYF. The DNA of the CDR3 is TGTGCCAGTAGGACAAACTCTGGAAACACCATATATTTT. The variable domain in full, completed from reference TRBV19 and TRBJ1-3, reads DGGITQSPKYLFRKEGQNVTLSCEQNLNHDAMYWYRQDPGQGLRLIYYSQIVNDFQKGDIAEGYSVSREKKESFPLTVTSAQKNPTAFYLCASRTNSGNTIYFGEGSWLTVV.

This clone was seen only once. The CDR3 loop reads CASSTLTGGTEAFF. The DNA for the CDR3 is TGTGCCAGCAGTACCCTGACAGGGGGGACTGAAGCTTTCTTT. This chain links TRBV27 with TRBJ1-1; 9 nucleotides line up with TRBD1. The ends lost 5 bases at V and 5 bases at J; junction bases unmatched: 6. Looked up from germline, CDR1 is MNHEY and CDR2 is SMNVEV (reference sequence). CDR3 length: 14 amino acids.

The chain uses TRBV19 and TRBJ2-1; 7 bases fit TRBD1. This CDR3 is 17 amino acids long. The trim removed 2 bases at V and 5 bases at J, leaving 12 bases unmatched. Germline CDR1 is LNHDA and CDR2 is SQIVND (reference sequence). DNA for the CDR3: TGTGCCAGTAGTATACTCAGGACAGGTCGTGGGAACAATGAGCAGTTCTTC. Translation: CASSILRTGRGNNEQFF.

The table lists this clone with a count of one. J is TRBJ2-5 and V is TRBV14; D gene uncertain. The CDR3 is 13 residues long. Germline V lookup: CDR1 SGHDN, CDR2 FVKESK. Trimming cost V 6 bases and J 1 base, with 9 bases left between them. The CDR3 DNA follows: TGTGCCAGCAGTTCTATCCTCCAAGAGACCCAGTACTTC. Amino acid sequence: CASSSILQETQYF.

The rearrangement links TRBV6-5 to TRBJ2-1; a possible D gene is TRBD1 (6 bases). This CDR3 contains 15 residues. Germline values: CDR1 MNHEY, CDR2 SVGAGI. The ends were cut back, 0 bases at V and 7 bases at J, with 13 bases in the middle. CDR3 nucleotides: TGTGCCAGCAGTTACTCGATTGCGAGGGGGAATGAGCAGTTCTTC. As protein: CASSYSIARGNEQFF.

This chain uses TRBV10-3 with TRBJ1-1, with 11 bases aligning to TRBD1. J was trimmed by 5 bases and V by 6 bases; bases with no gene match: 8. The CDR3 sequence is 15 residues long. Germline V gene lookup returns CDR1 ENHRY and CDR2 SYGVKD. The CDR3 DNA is TGTGCCATCAGGGCGGGACAGGGGGTTTTGACTGAAGCTTTCTTT. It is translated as CAIRAGQGVLTEAFF.

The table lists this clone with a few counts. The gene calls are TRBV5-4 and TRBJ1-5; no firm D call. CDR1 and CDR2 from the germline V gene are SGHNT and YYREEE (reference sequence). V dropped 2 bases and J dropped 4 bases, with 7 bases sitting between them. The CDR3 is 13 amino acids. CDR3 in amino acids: CASSFNKNQPQHF. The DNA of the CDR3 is TGTGCCAGCAGCTTTAACAAGAATCAGCCCCAGCATTTT.

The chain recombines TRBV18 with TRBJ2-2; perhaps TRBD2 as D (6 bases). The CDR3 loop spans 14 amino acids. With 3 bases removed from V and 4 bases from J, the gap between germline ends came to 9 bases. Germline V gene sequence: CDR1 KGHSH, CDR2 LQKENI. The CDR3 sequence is CASSPRESTGELFF. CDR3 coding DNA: TGTGCCAGCTCACCCCGGGAGAGCACCGGGGAGCTGTTTTTT. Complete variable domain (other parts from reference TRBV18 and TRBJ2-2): NAGVMQNPRHLVRRRGQEARLRCSPMKGHSHVYWYRQLPEEGLKFMVYLQKENIIDESGMPKERFSAEFPKEGPSILRIQQVVRGDSAAYFCASSPRESTGELFFGEGSRLTVL.

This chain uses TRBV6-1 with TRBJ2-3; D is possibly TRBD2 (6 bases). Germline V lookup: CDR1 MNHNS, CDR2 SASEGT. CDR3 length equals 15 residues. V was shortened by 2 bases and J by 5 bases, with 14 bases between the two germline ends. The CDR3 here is CASSEPLGGEDTQYF. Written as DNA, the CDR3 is TGTGCCAGCAGTGAACCCCTGGGCGGGGAAGATACGCAGTATTTT.

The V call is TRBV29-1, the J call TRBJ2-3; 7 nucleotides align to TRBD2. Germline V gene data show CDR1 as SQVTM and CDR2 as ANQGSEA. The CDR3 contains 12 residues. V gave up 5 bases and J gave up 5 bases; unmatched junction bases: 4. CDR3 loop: CSVLVAGDTQYF. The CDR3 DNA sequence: TGCAGCGTTTTGGTAGCGGGAGATACGCAGTATTTT.

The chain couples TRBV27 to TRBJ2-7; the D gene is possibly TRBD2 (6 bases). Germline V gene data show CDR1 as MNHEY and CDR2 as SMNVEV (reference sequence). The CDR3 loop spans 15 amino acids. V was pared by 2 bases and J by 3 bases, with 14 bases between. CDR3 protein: CASSLRGGWDYEQYF. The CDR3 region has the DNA TGTGCCAGCAGTTTAAGGGGAGGTTGGGACTACGAGCAGTACTTC.

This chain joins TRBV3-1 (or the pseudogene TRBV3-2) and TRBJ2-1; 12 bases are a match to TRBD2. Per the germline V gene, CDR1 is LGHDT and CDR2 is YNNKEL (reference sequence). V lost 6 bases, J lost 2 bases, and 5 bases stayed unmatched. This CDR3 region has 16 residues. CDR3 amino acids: CASSRRLAGAYNEQFF. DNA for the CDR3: TGTGCCAGCAGTCGTAGACTAGCGGGAGCCTACAATGAGCAGTTCTTC.

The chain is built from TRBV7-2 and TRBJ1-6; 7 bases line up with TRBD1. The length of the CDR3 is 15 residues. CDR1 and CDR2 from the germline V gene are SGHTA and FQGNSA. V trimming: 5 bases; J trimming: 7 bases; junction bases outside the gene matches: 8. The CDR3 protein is CASSGRRDRNSPLHF. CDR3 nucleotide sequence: TGTGCCAGCAGCGGTCGTCGGGACAGAAATTCACCCCTCCACTTT.

The CDR3 bases are TGTGCCAGCAGCTTAAAAAGGGGGCGCATGATATCTGGAAACACCATATATTTT. This encodes CASSLKRGRMISGNTIYF. The J gene is TRBJ1-3, the V gene TRBV11-3, with 7 bases that match TRBD1. Germline assignment: CDR1 SGHNT and CDR2 YENEEA. CDR3 length: 18 amino acids. J lost 1 base, V lost 2 bases, and 11 bases had no gene match.

The CDR3 protein is CSVSGLAGGLDEQFF. Here the CDR3 DNA reads TGCAGCGTCTCGGGACTAGCGGGAGGTCTCGATGAGCAGTTCTTC. V gene TRBV29-1 combines with J gene TRBJ2-1; 15 positions agree with TRBD2. The CDR3 consists of 15 residues. With V trimmed by 6 bases and J by 8 bases, 8 bases remained unmatched. Germline V gene sequence: CDR1 SQVTM, CDR2 ANQGSEA.

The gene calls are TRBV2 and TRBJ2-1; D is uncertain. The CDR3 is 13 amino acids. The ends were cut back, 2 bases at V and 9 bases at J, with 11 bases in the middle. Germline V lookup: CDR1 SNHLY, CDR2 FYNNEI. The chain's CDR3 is CASSETTHGEQFF. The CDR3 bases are TGTGCCAGCAGTGAAACCACACATGGTGAGCAGTTCTTC.

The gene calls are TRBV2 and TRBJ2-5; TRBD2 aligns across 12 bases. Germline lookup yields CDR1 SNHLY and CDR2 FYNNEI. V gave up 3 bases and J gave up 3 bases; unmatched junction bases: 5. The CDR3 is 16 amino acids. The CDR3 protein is CASSELAGGPEETQYF. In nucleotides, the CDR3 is TGTGCCAGCAGTGAGCTAGCGGGGGGGCCAGAAGAGACCCAGTACTTC.

CDR3 coding DNA: TGTGCCAGCAGTGAAAGGACACCTCACACCGGGGAGCTGTTTTTT. It encodes CASSERTPHTGELFF. The chain links TRBV2 to TRBJ2-2; D is perhaps TRBD1 (5 bases). CDR1 is SNHLY and CDR2 is FYNNEI in the germline V gene. V was shortened by 2 bases and J by 3 bases, with 10 bases between the two germline ends. The CDR3 sequence is 15 residues long.

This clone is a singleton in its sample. The CDR3 bases are TGTGCCAGCAGTTCTAGGGGGCATAATTCACCCCTCCACTTT. Translated, it gives CASSSRGHNSPLHF. The V and J genes are TRBV6-5 and TRBJ1-6; 7 positions match TRBD1. The V segment lost 4 bases and the J segment 5 bases; nucleotides outside the gene matches: 2. Per germline, CDR1 MNHEY and CDR2 SVGAGI. This CDR3 is 14 amino acids long.

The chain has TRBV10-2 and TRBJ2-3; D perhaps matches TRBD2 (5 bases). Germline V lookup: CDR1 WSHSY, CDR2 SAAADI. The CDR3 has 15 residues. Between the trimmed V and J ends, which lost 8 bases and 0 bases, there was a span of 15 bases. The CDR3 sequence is CASAMRPGSTDTQYF. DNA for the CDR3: TGCGCCAGCGCCATGAGGCCGGGGAGCACAGATACGCAGTATTTT.